This record looks at one T cell receptor beta chain sequence and its context. The table came from immunoSEQ multiplex PCR; TCRdb's copy has only in-frame clones and leaves some out. Here the sample spans around 190,000 clones, about 83% being singletons. V dropped 4 bases and J dropped 1 base, with 13 bases sitting between them. CDR3 length: 15 residues. Germline values: CDR1 SGHAT, CDR2 FQDESV (reference sequence). This sample stems from a study of blood T cell repertoires in COVID-19. Study in general: COVID-19 samples, acute and convalescent, were from the United States, Italy and Spain. Sources were T cells, B-cell-depleted T cells, or PBMCs; the material itself was cDNA or gDNA.

The chain employs TRBV11-1 and TRBJ1-2; the D is unclear. The sequenced material came from peripheral blood. This receptor was identified in a human donor in a cohort sampled during active COVID-19. The CDR3 DNA is TGTGCCAGCAGCTCGAGGTGGGAGAGTAACTATGGCTACACCTTC. Encoded protein: CASSSRWESNYGYTF.